This passage covers 28 T cell receptor beta chains from one sample sequenced in a study of OX40 agonist ivuxolimab in advanced cancers. TCRdb's copy holds only in-frame clones and misses some; the assay was immunoSEQ multiplex PCR. The sample lists approximately 60,000 clones, 77% occurring once. The sequences come from CD4+ or CD8+ T cells sorted from blood, collected in a trial of the OX40 agonist ivuxolimab. Receptors were obtained from an adult with an advanced solid tumor such as melanoma, head and neck, liver or kidney cancer.

This clone appeared once. This chain links TRBV11-2 with TRBJ1-1, with D unclear. Germline V gene data show CDR1 as SGHAT and CDR2 as FQNNGV. The CDR3 loop spans 14 amino acids. V dropped 2 bases and J dropped 5 bases, with 12 bases sitting between them. CDR3 in amino acids: CASSLSVGVTEAFF. The CDR3, as DNA: TGTGCCAGCAGCTTAAGTGTTGGGGTTACTGAAGCTTTCTTT.

The rearrangement joins TRBV5-6 to TRBJ1-2; possible D gene TRBD1, 5 bases. Trimming cost V 5 bases and J 4 bases, with 15 bases left between them. The CDR3 has 14 residues. Germline V gene lookup returns CDR1 SGHDT and CDR2 YYEEEE. CDR3 sequence reads: CASRMGGAGYGYTF. CDR3 nucleotide sequence: TGTGCCAGCAGAATGGGTGGGGCCGGCTATGGCTACACCTTC.

The chain combines TRBV7-9 with TRBJ2-7, with 10 bases aligning to TRBD1. Germline V CDR1 and CDR2: SEHNR, FQNEAQ (reference sequence). The CDR3 length is 16 residues. The junction had 3 bases not matched to a gene; V was cut back by 1 base and J by 0 bases. CDR3 loop: CASSLEGQGDSYEQYF. The CDR3 DNA reads as TGTGCCAGCAGCTTAGAAGGACAGGGGGACTCCTACGAGCAGTACTTC.

The chain joins TRBV6-6 to TRBJ2-3, with TRBD2 matching over 11 bases. The V and J ends lost 5 bases and 5 bases, in that order; junction bases with no gene match: 3. CDR3 length equals 14 residues. Per the germline V gene, CDR1 is MNHNY and CDR2 is SVGAGI (reference sequence). The CDR3 reads CASSPGLAGDTQYF. The CDR3 region has the DNA TGTGCCAGCAGTCCCGGACTAGCGGGAGATACGCAGTATTTT.

This clone was seen only a few times. The chain joins TRBV5-1 to TRBJ1-2, with D possibly matching TRBD1 (5 bases). The CDR3 consists of 14 residues. The germline V gene has CDR1 SGHRS and CDR2 YFSETQ. V was shortened by 1 base and J by 6 bases, with 13 bases between the two germline ends. The CDR3 region has the DNA TGCGCCAGCAGCTTGACCTCCAGGGAGCATGGCTACACCTTC. It codes for CASSLTSREHGYTF.

V usage is TRBV27 and J usage is TRBJ2-7; D is uncertain. V lost 5 bases and J 2 bases, leaving 13 bases between the germline ends. CDR1 is MNHEY, CDR2 SMNVEV, per germline (reference sequence). This CDR3 region has 14 residues. CDR3: CASSRYGDTYEQYF. As DNA, the CDR3 is TGTGCCAGCAGTCGTTACGGAGACACCTACGAGCAGTACTTC.

The rearrangement joins TRBV6-6 to TRBJ2-7, with TRBD1 as a possible D gene (5 bases). Germline V CDR1 and CDR2: MNHNY, SVGAGI (reference sequence). CDR3 length equals 14 residues. Trimming shortened V by 2 bases and J by 0 bases, and 8 bases separated the two germline ends. The CDR3 reads CASSYPDNSYEQYF. The CDR3 DNA sequence: TGTGCCAGCAGTTACCCGGACAACTCCTACGAGCAGTACTTC.

The chain uses TRBV11-3 and TRBJ1-2; D is perhaps TRBD1 (6 bases). Germline loops: CDR1 SGHNT, CDR2 YENEEA. The CDR3 has 12 amino acids. Trimming removed 5 bases from V and 8 bases from J, with 12 bases in between. CDR3 in DNA: TGTGCCAGCAGCCGGCAGGGGAGCGGCTACACCTTC. This sequence encodes CASSRQGSGYTF.

The chain carries TRBV14 and TRBJ2-3; TRBD1 might be the D (6 bases). Deletions cut 1 base from V and 6 bases from J, with 14 bases between. The CDR3 loop spans 15 amino acids. The germline CDR1 and CDR2 sequences are SGHDN and FVKESK. The CDR3 loop is CASSQVLGATDTQYF. The DNA for the CDR3 is TGTGCCAGCAGCCAAGTTTTGGGGGCGACTGATACGCAGTATTTT.

The chain has TRBV5-4 and TRBJ2-7, with a tentative D call TRBD1 (6 bases). Deletions cut 0 bases from V and 3 bases from J, with 10 bases between. Looked up from germline, CDR1 is SGHNT and CDR2 is YYREEE (reference sequence). This CDR3 region has 14 residues. CDR3 loop: CASSLGQGFYEQYF. In DNA form, the CDR3 reads TGTGCCAGCAGCTTGGGGCAGGGGTTCTACGAGCAGTACTTC. Together with reference TRBV5-4 and TRBJ2-7, the CDR3 gives the full variable domain: ETGVTQSPTHLIKTRGQQVTLRCSSQSGHNTVSWYQQALGQGPQFIFQYYREEENGRGNFPPRFSGLQFPNYSSELNVNALELDDSALYLCASSLGQGFYEQYFGPGTRLTVT.

J is TRBJ2-3 and V is TRBV11-2, with TRBD2 matching over 13 bases. The germline V gene has CDR1 SGHAT and CDR2 FQNNGV. V dropped 5 bases and J dropped 2; count of bases not matched to a gene: 7. The CDR3 totals 17 residues. CDR3 sequence: CASSNRLAGGYTDTQYF. The CDR3 DNA reads TGTGCCAGCAGCAACCGACTAGCGGGGGGCTACACAGATACGCAGTATTTT.

The CDR3 reads CASSSGGRGETQYF. In DNA, the CDR3 is TGTGCCAGCAGCTCGGGAGGCCGGGGAGAGACCCAGTACTTC. This chain joins TRBV5-4 and TRBJ2-5, with TRBD2 identical over 7 bases. CDR3 size: 14 residues. Germline V gene sequence: CDR1 SGHNT, CDR2 YYREEE (reference sequence). The junction had 6 bases not matched to a gene; V was cut back by 3 bases and J by 4 bases.

The table lists this clone with a few counts. The gene calls are TRBV14 and TRBJ2-7; D may be TRBD1 (6 bases). The V end lost 3 bases, the J end lost 5 bases, and 14 bases lay between the germline ends. The germline CDR1 and CDR2 sequences are SGHDN and FVKESK. The CDR3 sequence is 14 residues long. CDR3 sequence (DNA): TGTGCCAGCAGCCACCACAGGGTTAGGAACGAGCAGTACTTC. The encoded protein is CASSHHRVRNEQYF.

The chain has TRBV19 and TRBJ2-2, with D maybe TRBD2 (5 bases). Trimming removed 6 bases at V and 6 bases at J, with 14 bases between. This CDR3 has 14 amino acids. Germline assignment: CDR1 LNHDA and CDR2 SQIVND (reference sequence). This CDR3 reads CASSDGGNAGELFF. The CDR3 nucleotides read TGTGCCAGTAGCGATGGAGGTAATGCCGGGGAGCTGTTTTTT.

V usage is TRBV2 and J usage is TRBJ1-2, with 7 positions matching TRBD1. Germline CDR1 and CDR2: SNHLY and FYNNEI. V dropped 3 bases and J dropped 4; count of bases not matched to a gene: 11. The CDR3 is 16 amino acids. This chain's CDR3 is CASSDSRDRKSYGYTF. In nucleotides, the CDR3 is TGTGCCAGCAGTGATTCCCGGGACAGAAAATCCTATGGCTACACCTTC.

The J gene is TRBJ2-7, the V gene TRBV10-3, with unresolved D. The CDR3 has 15 residues. Germline CDR1 is ENHRY and CDR2 is SYGVKD. Trimming cost V 6 bases and J 0 bases, with 15 bases left between them. CDR3 in DNA: TGTGCCATCAGCTACTCGGCGTCATCCTCCTACGAGCAGTACTTC. The encoded protein is CAISYSASSSYEQYF.

In DNA, the CDR3 is TGTGCCAGCTCGCCCGGACTCCCCTACGAGCAGTACTTC. It translates to CASSPGLPYEQYF. V usage is TRBV18 and J usage is TRBJ2-7, with a tentative D call TRBD2 (5 bases). The V end was cut by 6 bases, the J end by 2 bases, with 11 bases between. Germline assignment: CDR1 KGHSH and CDR2 LQKENI. The length of the CDR3 is 13 residues.

The gene calls are TRBV6-1 and TRBJ1-4; D not certain. Trimming removed 6 bases from V and 2 bases from J, with 13 bases in between. Looked up from germline, CDR1 is MNHNS and CDR2 is SASEGT. There are 15 residues in the CDR3. The CDR3 bases are TGTGCCAGCAGCCTTAAGTGGGCCACTAATGAAAAACTGTTTTTT. Residues: CASSLKWATNEKLFF.

CDR3 protein: CASSLRQSTDTQYF. CDR3 DNA: TGTGCCAGCAGCCTAAGACAGTCCACAGATACGCAGTATTTT. This chain connects TRBV11-2 to TRBJ2-3; D perhaps matches TRBD1 (5 bases). V was pared by 5 bases and J by 2 bases, with 11 bases between. CDR3 length: 14 residues. The V gene's germline CDR1 is SGHAT and CDR2 FQNNGV.

This chain connects TRBV29-1 to TRBJ1-1, with 7 bases lining up with TRBD1. Losses at the gene ends were 7 bases for V and 1 base for J; bases not matched to a gene: 9. The CDR3 consists of 14 residues. The germline V gene encodes CDR1 SQVTM and CDR2 ANQGSEA. The CDR3 bases are TGCAGCGCTCAGATGAACAGGGGGAACACTGAAGCTTTCTTT. Its translation: CSAQMNRGNTEAFF. Filled out from reference TRBV29-1 and TRBJ1-1, the complete variable domain reads SAVISQKPSRDICQRGTSLTIQCQVDSQVTMMFWYRQQPGQSLTLIATANQGSEATYESGFVIDKFPISRPNLTFSTLTVSNMSPEDSSIYLCSAQMNRGNTEAFFGQGTRLTVV.

The V gene is TRBV5-1, the J gene TRBJ1-4; D remains ambiguous. Trimming pared 4 bases from V and 8 bases from J, leaving 15 bases between. Germline V gene lookup returns CDR1 SGHRS and CDR2 YFSETQ. The CDR3 sequence is 14 residues long. The CDR3 protein is CASSLSARTEKLFF. The CDR3 DNA is TGCGCCAGCAGCCTGAGCGCCCGAACCGAAAAACTGTTTTTT.

This clone appeared a single time. The CDR3 here is CASSLEGTDTQYF. As DNA, the CDR3 is TGTGCCAGCAGCTTAGAAGGCACAGATACGCAGTATTTT. J is TRBJ2-3 and V is TRBV7-7; D is unclear. The V and J ends lost 1 base and 1 base respectively, with 3 bases between them. Germline V lookup: CDR1 SSHAT, CDR2 FNYEAQ (reference sequence). The CDR3 runs to 13 residues.

The chain links TRBV5-1 to TRBJ2-7, with TRBD1 matching over 9 bases. V lost 4 bases to trimming and J lost 7 bases; unmatched junction nucleotides: 6. From germline, CDR1 is SGHRS and CDR2 YFSETQ. This CDR3 spans 13 amino acids. The CDR3 here is CASSPQGALEQYF. CDR3 DNA sequence: TGCGCCAGCAGCCCACAGGGGGCGCTTGAGCAGTACTTC.

The chain carries TRBV28 and TRBJ2-5, with TRBD2 as a possible D gene (6 bases). Trimming stripped 3 bases from V and 11 bases from J, with 19 bases between. This CDR3 has 14 amino acids. Germline V gene lookup returns CDR1 MDHEN and CDR2 SYDVKM. This chain's CDR3 is CASSFEIKPGEQYF. The CDR3 DNA sequence: TGTGCCAGCAGTTTCGAGATAAAGCCGGGAGAGCAGTACTTC. Full variable domain (rest looked up from reference TRBV28 and TRBJ2-5): DVKVTQSSRYLVKRTGEKVFLECVQDMDHENMFWYRQDPGLGLRLIYFSYDVKMKEKGDIPEGYSVSREKKERFSLILESASTNQTSMYLCASSFEIKPGEQYFGPGTRLLVL.

The chain is built from TRBV6-1 and TRBJ2-1; TRBD2 aligns across 11 bases. J was trimmed by 1 base and V by 0 bases; bases with no gene match: 2. This CDR3 region has 17 residues. CDR1 is MNHNS and CDR2 is SASEGT in the germline V gene. The CDR3: CASSEARTSGSYNEQFF. CDR3 DNA sequence: TGTGCCAGCAGTGAAGCTCGGACTAGCGGGTCCTACAATGAGCAGTTCTTC.

The CDR3 spells CASSLAELAGADTQYF. In DNA form, the CDR3 reads TGTGCCAGCAGCTTAGCGGAACTAGCGGGAGCAGATACGCAGTATTTT. The rearrangement uses TRBV7-2 and TRBJ2-3; 11 bases line up with TRBD2. The germline V gene has CDR1 SGHTA and CDR2 FQGNSA. The CDR3 consists of 16 residues. J gave up 4 bases and V 0 bases, and 3 bases lay outside the gene matches. The full variable domain, rest sourced from reference TRBV7-2 and TRBJ2-3, is GAGVSQSPSNKVTEKGKDVELRCDPISGHTALYWYRQSLGQGLEFLIYFQGNSAPDKSGLPSDRFSAERTGGSVSTLTIQRTQQEDSAVYLCASSLAELAGADTQYFGPGTRLTVL.

This clone was seen more than once but under ten times. V usage is TRBV20-1 and J usage is TRBJ2-5; D unclear. CDR3 length equals 11 residues. Trimming removed 4 bases at V and 4 bases at J, with 7 bases between. Germline assignment: CDR1 DFQATT and CDR2 SNEGSKA (reference sequence). In DNA form, the CDR3 reads TGCAGTGCTATTCTACGAGAGACCCAGTACTTC. Protein sequence: CSAILRETQYF.

The chain is built from TRBV7-9 and TRBJ1-2, with 7 nucleotides matching TRBD1. The CDR3 is made up of 15 amino acids. The V and J ends lost 2 bases and 5 bases, in that order; junction bases with no gene match: 8. The germline V gene encodes CDR1 SEHNR and CDR2 FQNEAQ (reference sequence). In DNA, the CDR3 is TGTGCCAGCAGCTTACCCGACAGGGACGGGTATGGCTACACCTTC. It is translated as CASSLPDRDGYGYTF.